The 25 T cell receptor beta chains listed next were all sequenced from one sample in a study of shared T cell receptors in the human thymus. Data came from immunoSEQ multiplex PCR; TCRdb stores just in-frame clones and leaves some out. The table includes approximately 490,000 clones, more than 75% detected once. These records were also assigned to another study, of human thymus T cells.

Sample: thymocytes. These receptors came from a boy younger than two with a congenital heart defect.

The CDR3, as DNA: TGTGCCAGCAGCTGGGGACTAGCCCCTACCTACAATGAGCAGTTCTTC. This sequence encodes CASSWGLAPTYNEQFF. V and J are TRBV11-2 and TRBJ2-1, with TRBD2 identical over 9 bases. Germline V CDR1 and CDR2: SGHAT, FQNNGV. The CDR3 is 16 residues long. Trimming removed 4 bases from V and 2 bases from J; junction bases left unmatched: 6.

The chain recombines TRBV6-1 with TRBJ2-1; unclear D gene. The V and J ends lost 3 bases and 0 bases respectively, with 6 bases between them. The germline V gene has CDR1 MNHNS and CDR2 SASEGT. This CDR3 region has 14 residues. The CDR3 region has the DNA TGTGCCAGCAGTGATATCGGCTCCTACAATGAGCAGTTCTTC. Its protein product is CASSDIGSYNEQFF.

The rearrangement joins TRBV9 to TRBJ1-3; 10 bases align to TRBD1. The germline V gene has CDR1 SGDLS and CDR2 YYNGEE. The CDR3 totals 16 residues. Germline trimming cut 0 bases from V and 2 bases from J; bases unmatched to any gene: 2. Here the CDR3 DNA reads TGTGCCAGCAGCGTAGCGGGACAGGGGACTGGAAACACCATATATTTT. It specifies CASSVAGQGTGNTIYF. Complete variable domain (other parts from reference TRBV9 and TRBJ1-3): DSGVTQTPKHLITATGQRVTLRCSPRSGDLSVYWYQQSLDQGLQFLIQYYNGEERAKGNILERFSAQQFPDLHSELNLSSLELGDSALYFCASSVAGQGTGNTIYFGEGSWLTVV.

V and J are TRBV7-9 and TRBJ2-7, with 8 bases fitting TRBD1. There are 17 residues in the CDR3. Germline V CDR1 and CDR2: SEHNR, FQNEAQ (reference sequence). The V and J ends lost 3 bases and 3 bases, in that order; junction bases with no gene match: 13. The CDR3 protein is CASSFGPKWTGYYEQYF. Here the CDR3 DNA reads TGTGCCAGCAGCTTCGGTCCCAAGTGGACAGGGTACTACGAGCAGTACTTC.

The genes are TRBV5-1 and TRBJ2-7; TRBD1 aligns across 11 bases. The V gene end was trimmed by 0 bases and the J gene end by 3 bases; junction bases not matched to a gene: 5. This CDR3 region has 16 residues. The germline gives CDR1 SGHRS, CDR2 YFSETQ. In DNA, the CDR3 is TGCGCCAGCAGCTTGGTTGGGACAGGGGGATTCTACGAGCAGTACTTC. As protein: CASSLVGTGGFYEQYF.

Only one count was recorded for this clone. This sequence joins TRBV4-1 and TRBJ2-2; 12 bases fit TRBD2. The V gene end was trimmed by 4 bases and the J gene end by 0 bases; junction bases not matched to a gene: 0. CDR1 is MGHRA, CDR2 YSYEKL, per germline. There are 16 residues in the CDR3. CDR3 loop: CASSRLAGANTGELFF. The CDR3 DNA sequence: TGCGCCAGCAGCCGACTAGCGGGAGCGAACACCGGGGAGCTGTTTTTT.

The chain uses TRBV5-1 and TRBJ2-5, with 11 bases aligning to TRBD1. Germline V gives CDR1 SGHRS, CDR2 YFSETQ. With 0 bases clipped from V and 7 bases from J, the junction kept 2 bases outside the gene matches. This CDR3 has 14 residues. The CDR3 nucleotides are TGCGCCAGCAGCTTGGCCGGGACAGGGGGGACCCAGTACTTC. Protein product: CASSLAGTGGTQYF.

In this sample, this clone turned up once. This chain uses TRBV19 with TRBJ2-3; 13 bases line up with TRBD2. The CDR3 sequence is 16 residues long. The J segment lost 8 bases and the V segment lost 2 bases, leaving 7 bases of the junction unmatched. Germline V gene sequence: CDR1 LNHDA, CDR2 SQIVND (reference sequence). The CDR3 DNA reads as TGTGCCAGTAGTATATCCGGGACTAGCGGGACACCTACGCAGTATTTT. It encodes CASSISGTSGTPTQYF.

The chain joins TRBV4-3 to TRBJ1-4; D is unresolved. The germline V gene has CDR1 LGHNA and CDR2 YSLEER. With 1 base removed from V and 6 bases from J, the gap between germline ends came to 18 bases. The CDR3 runs 17 residues. The CDR3 reads CASSQGVIRQRYEKLFF. CDR3 sequence (DNA): TGCGCCAGCAGCCAAGGGGTTATCAGGCAACGTTATGAAAAACTGTTTTTT.

The rearrangement uses TRBV5-1 and TRBJ2-7, with 8 bases lining up with TRBD2. This CDR3 has 12 amino acids. Germline CDR1 and CDR2: SGHRS and YFSETQ. Trimming cost V 0 bases and J 11 bases; bases outside gene matches: 4. The CDR3 nucleotides are TGCGCCAGCAGCTTGGCGGGGGGGACGGAGTACTTC. Translation: CASSLAGGTEYF.

CDR3: CATSRGQTYEQYF. The CDR3 DNA reads as TGTGCCACCTCTCGCGGGCAGACCTACGAGCAGTACTTC. The chain employs TRBV11-2 and TRBJ2-7, with D possibly TRBD2 on 5 matching bases. Germline assignment: CDR1 SGHAT and CDR2 FQNNGV. Trimming pared 10 bases from V and 2 bases from J, leaving 15 bases between. The CDR3 sequence is 13 residues long.

The chain employs TRBV27 and TRBJ2-1; D is uncertain. Germline lookup yields CDR1 MNHEY and CDR2 SMNVEV (reference sequence). The ends were cut back, 2 bases at V and 4 bases at J, with 15 bases in the middle. This CDR3 spans 16 amino acids. CDR3 protein: CASSLEAPPAYNEQFF. CDR3 coding DNA: TGTGCCAGCAGTTTAGAGGCCCCTCCCGCATACAATGAGCAGTTCTTC.

As regards this clone: A read error may produce the germline difference seen at one junction end. The V and J genes are TRBV20-1 and TRBJ2-7, with a weak D call TRBD2 (5 bases). This CDR3 has 10 amino acids. CDR1 is DFQATT and CDR2 is SNEGSKA in the germline V gene (reference sequence). The DNA of the CDR3 is TGCAGTGCTAGAGGTGAGGGAGAGCACTTC. Its translation: CSARGEGEHF.

The sample holds a few counts of this clone. The J gene is TRBJ2-2, the V gene TRBV28; D is perhaps TRBD2 (5 bases). Per the germline V gene, CDR1 is MDHEN and CDR2 is SYDVKM. Trimming took 3 bases from V and 4 from J, leaving 12 bases between them. The CDR3 has 15 amino acids. The CDR3 loop reads CASSFPSSGTGELFF. The CDR3 region has the DNA TGTGCCAGCAGTTTCCCTAGCTCGGGCACCGGGGAGCTGTTTTTT.

The chain employs TRBV28 and TRBJ2-7; 8 nucleotides align to TRBD1. CDR3 length: 16 residues. Germline assignment: CDR1 MDHEN and CDR2 SYDVKM. V dropped 6 bases and J dropped 4; count of bases not matched to a gene: 14. Here the CDR3 reads CASSLIGTGEPYEQYF. DNA of the CDR3: TGTGCCAGCAGCCTTATAGGGACAGGCGAGCCTTACGAGCAGTACTTC.

The gene calls are TRBV28 and TRBJ2-3, with 7 bases lining up with TRBD1. With 3 bases clipped from V and 4 bases from J, the junction kept 7 bases outside the gene matches. Germline-derived CDR1 and CDR2 are MDHEN and SYDVKM. The CDR3 runs 15 residues. The CDR3 DNA follows: TGTGCCAGCAGTTTTCACAGGGGCGTGTCAGATACGCAGTATTTT. It is translated as CASSFHRGVSDTQYF.

The V and J genes are TRBV2 and TRBJ2-5, with D possibly TRBD2 on 6 matching bases. The CDR3 totals 13 residues. The V end was cut by 11 bases, the J end by 5 bases, with 18 bases between. In germline, CDR1 is SNHLY, CDR2 FYNNEI. CDR3: CAGERTGRETQYF. In nucleotides, the CDR3 is TGTGCCGGAGAGAGGACGGGGAGGGAGACCCAGTACTTC.

The chain couples TRBV7-9 to TRBJ2-2, with 11 bases aligning to TRBD1. The CDR3 totals 17 residues. Germline assignment: CDR1 SEHNR and CDR2 FQNEAQ (reference sequence). The V gene end was trimmed by 5 bases and the J gene end by 3 bases; junction bases not matched to a gene: 8. CDR3 loop: CASSPGPGQGDTGELFF. The CDR3, as DNA: TGTGCCAGCAGCCCAGGACCGGGACAGGGGGACACCGGGGAGCTGTTTTTT. The full variable domain, completed using reference TRBV7-9 and TRBJ2-2, is DTGVSQNPRHKITKRGQNVTFRCDPISEHNRLYWYRQTLGQGPEFLTYFQNEAQLEKSRLLSDRFSAERPKGSFSTLEIQRTEQGDSAMYLCASSPGPGQGDTGELFFGEGSRLTVL.

The J gene is TRBJ2-5, the V gene TRBV11-3; 7 positions agree with TRBD2. After removal of 2 bases from V and 5 bases from J, the junction contained 5 bases not matched to a gene. This CDR3 contains 14 residues. Germline V gives CDR1 SGHNT, CDR2 YENEEA. DNA of the CDR3: TGTGCCAGCAGCTTACGGCAGCGGGGTGAGACCCAGTACTTC. As protein: CASSLRQRGETQYF.

The gene calls are TRBV28 and TRBJ2-1; D perhaps matches TRBD2 (5 bases). CDR1 MDHEN and CDR2 SYDVKM come from the germline V gene. The CDR3 is 15 amino acids. V gave up 7 bases and J gave up 7 bases, with 20 bases separating them. DNA of the CDR3: TGTGCCAGCACCTCATCCCGGCTAGCCGCGAATGAGCAGTTCTTC. Amino acids: CASTSSRLAANEQFF. Based on the CDR3 plus reference TRBV28 and TRBJ2-1, the full variable domain is DVKVTQSSRYLVKRTGEKVFLECVQDMDHENMFWYRQDPGLGLRLIYFSYDVKMKEKGDIPEGYSVSREKKERFSLILESASTNQTSMYLCASTSSRLAANEQFFGPGTRLTVL.

The chain carries TRBV4-1 and TRBJ2-3; TRBD2 is a possible D gene (7 bases). The V gene lost 1 base and the J gene lost 4 bases, with 21 bases spanning the gap. The CDR3 is made up of 18 amino acids. Germline lookup yields CDR1 MGHRA and CDR2 YSYEKL. In DNA form, the CDR3 reads TGCGCCAGCAGCCAAGGGGGGCGGGAGATCGGTGGCGCAGATACGCAGTATTTT. Translation gives CASSQGGREIGGADTQYF.

The chain uses TRBV29-1 and TRBJ2-1, with 11 bases matching TRBD2. CDR3 length: 20 amino acids. The junction had 18 bases not matched to a gene; V was cut back by 3 bases and J by 2 bases. CDR1 and CDR2 (germline): SQVTM, ANQGSEA. The chain's CDR3 is CSVDPLLVPSGRSPYNEQFF. CDR3 nucleotide sequence: TGCAGCGTTGACCCCCTTTTAGTCCCTAGCGGGAGGTCCCCCTACAATGAGCAGTTCTTC.

Comment on this clone: One end of the junction is discordant with germline, which a read error may explain. The chain uses TRBV15 and TRBJ2-7; 8 nucleotides line up with TRBD1. The CDR3 covers 12 residues. Germline CDR1 reads LNHNV; CDR2 reads YYDKDF (reference sequence). The CDR3 DNA reads as TGTGCCACCAGCAGAACCGGACAGGGCCCTAGCTTC. It codes for CATSRTGQGPSF.

V and J are TRBV5-6 and TRBJ1-2, with TRBD1 matching over 9 bases. After removal of 0 bases from V and 4 bases from J, the junction contained 10 bases not matched to a gene. Germline lookup yields CDR1 SGHDT and CDR2 YYEEEE. This CDR3 region has 17 residues. Written as DNA, the CDR3 is TGTGCCAGCAGCTTGGTTTGCGGAGGGACAGGGACCTATGGCTACACCTTC. Translating gives CASSLVCGGTGTYGYTF.

This chain links TRBV5-1 with TRBJ2-2; TRBD2 matches 7 bases. The germline CDR1 and CDR2 sequences are SGHRS and YFSETQ. The CDR3 loop spans 15 amino acids. The junction had 4 bases not matched to a gene; V was cut back by 5 bases and J by 0 bases. CDR3 bases: TGCGCCAGCAGGGGGGGGGAGGCGAACACCGGGGAGCTGTTTTTT. Protein: CASRGGEANTGELFF.